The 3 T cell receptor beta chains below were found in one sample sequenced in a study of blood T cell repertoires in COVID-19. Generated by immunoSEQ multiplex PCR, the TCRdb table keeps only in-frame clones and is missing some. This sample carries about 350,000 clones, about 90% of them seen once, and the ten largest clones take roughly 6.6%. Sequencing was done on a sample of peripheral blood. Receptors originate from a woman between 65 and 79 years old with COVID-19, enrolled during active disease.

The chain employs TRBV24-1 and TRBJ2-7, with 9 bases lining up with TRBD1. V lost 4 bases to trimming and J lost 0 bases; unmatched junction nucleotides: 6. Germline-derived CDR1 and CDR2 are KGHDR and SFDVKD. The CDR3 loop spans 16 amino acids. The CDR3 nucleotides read TGTGCCACCAGTGACTCGGGACAGGGTAGCTCCTACGAGCAGTACTTC. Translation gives CATSDSGQGSSYEQYF.

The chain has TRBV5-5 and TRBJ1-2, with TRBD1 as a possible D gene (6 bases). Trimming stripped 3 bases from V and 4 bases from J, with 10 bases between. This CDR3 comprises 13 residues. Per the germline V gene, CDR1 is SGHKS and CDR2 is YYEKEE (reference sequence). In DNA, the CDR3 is TGTGCCAGCAGCTCCGTGGGGGCCTATGGCTACACCTTC. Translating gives CASSSVGAYGYTF.

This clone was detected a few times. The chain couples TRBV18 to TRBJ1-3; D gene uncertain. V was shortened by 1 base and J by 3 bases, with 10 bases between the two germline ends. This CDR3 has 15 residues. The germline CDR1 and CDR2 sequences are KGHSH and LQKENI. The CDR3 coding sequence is TGTGCCAGCTCACCACTGGGAGGGTTTGGAAACACCATATATTTT. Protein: CASSPLGGFGNTIYF.